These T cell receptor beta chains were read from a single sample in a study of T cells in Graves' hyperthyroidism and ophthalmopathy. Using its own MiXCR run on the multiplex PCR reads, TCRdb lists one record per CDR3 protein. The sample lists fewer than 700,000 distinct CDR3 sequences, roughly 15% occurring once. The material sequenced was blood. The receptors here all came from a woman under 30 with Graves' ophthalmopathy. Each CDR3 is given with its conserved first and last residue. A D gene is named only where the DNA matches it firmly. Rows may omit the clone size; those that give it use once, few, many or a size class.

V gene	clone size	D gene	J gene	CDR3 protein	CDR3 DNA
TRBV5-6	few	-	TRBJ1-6	CASRLRATNSPLHF	TGTGCCAGCAGGCTGAGGGCCACTAATTCACCCCTCCACTTT
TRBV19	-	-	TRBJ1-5	CASSISYSNQPQHF	TGTGCCAGTAGTATCAGTTATAGCAATCAGCCCCAGCATTTT
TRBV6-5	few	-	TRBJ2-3	CASSYSWDGTQYF	TGTGCCAGCAGTTACTCATGGGACGGGACGCAGTATTTT
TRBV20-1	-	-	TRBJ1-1	CSADSGIQDTEAFF	TGCAGTGCTGATTCAGGGATTCAGGACACTGAAGCTTTCTTT
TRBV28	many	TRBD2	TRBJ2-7	CASSFSPPAGVVWEQYF	TGTGCCAGCAGTTTTTCCCCCCCAGCGGGGGTGGTTTGGGAGCAGTACTTC
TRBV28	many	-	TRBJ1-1	CASSFGRRQSEAFF	TGTGCCAGCAGTTTTGGGCGTAGGCAGTCAGAAGCTTTCTTT
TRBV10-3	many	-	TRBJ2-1	CAISERESSYNEQFF	TGTGCCATCAGTGAGCGGGAGAGCTCCTACAATGAGCAGTTCTTC
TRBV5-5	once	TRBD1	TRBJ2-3	CASSSSGGTGINTQYF	TGTGCCAGCAGCTCCTCAGGGGGGACAGGGATCAATACGCAGTATTTT
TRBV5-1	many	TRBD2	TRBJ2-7	CASSFGAGGLYEQYF	TGCGCCAGCAGCTTCGGGGCGGGGGGGCTCTACGAGCAGTACTTC
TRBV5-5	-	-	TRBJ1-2	CASSLAGAWGYTF	TGTGCCAGCAGCTTGGCGGGGGCTTGGGGCTACACCTTC
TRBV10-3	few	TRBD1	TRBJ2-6	CAISDRELSGANVLTF	TGTGCCATCAGCGACAGGGAGCTGAGCGGGGCCAACGTCCTGACTTTC
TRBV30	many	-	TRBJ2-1	CAWLHRDHEQFF	TGTGCCTGGCTCCACAGGGACCATGAGCAGTTCTTC
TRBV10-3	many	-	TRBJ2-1	CAISEEWGWEQFF	TGTGCCATCAGTGAAGAATGGGGGTGGGAGCAGTTCTTC
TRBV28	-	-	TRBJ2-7	CASSLPWTPSYEQYF	TGTGCCAGCAGTTTGCCATGGACCCCGTCCTACGAGCAGTACTTC
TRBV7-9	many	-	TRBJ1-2	CASSLDTRVDYGYTF	TGTGCCAGCAGCTTAGATACCAGGGTGGACTATGGCTACACCTTC
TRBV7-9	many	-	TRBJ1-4	CASSSTGSPSRKLFF	TGTGCCAGCAGCAGTACAGGGTCTCCGTCGCGAAAACTGTTTTTT
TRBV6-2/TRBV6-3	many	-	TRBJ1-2	CASSYPGASNYGYTF	TGTGCCAGCAGTTACCCGGGGGCCTCAAACTATGGCTACACCTTC
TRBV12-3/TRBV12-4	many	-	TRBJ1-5	CASSFYGNQPQHF	TGTGCCAGCAGTTTCTATGGCAATCAGCCCCAGCATTTT
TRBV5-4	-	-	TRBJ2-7	CASSPGPTKPPYEQYF	TGTGCCAGCAGCCCTGGACCCACTAAACCACCCTACGAGCAGTACTTC
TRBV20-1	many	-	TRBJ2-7	CSARGIVGIFYEQYF	TGCAGTGCTAGAGGAATAGTCGGGATTTTCTACGAGCAGTACTTC
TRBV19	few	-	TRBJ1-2	CASTPPGGGLGGYTF	TGTGCCAGTACCCCCCCAGGAGGGGGGTTAGGCGGCTACACCTTC
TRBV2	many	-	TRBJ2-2	CASSEVASSTGELFF	TGTGCCAGCAGTGAAGTAGCAAGTTCGACCGGGGAGCTGTTTTTT
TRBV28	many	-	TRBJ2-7	CASDSNADSSYEQYF	TGTGCCAGCGATTCAAACGCGGACAGCTCCTACGAGCAGTACTTC
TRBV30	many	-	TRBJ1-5	CAWNGGPLYLNQPQHF	TGTGCCTGGAATGGCGGACCATTATACTTGAATCAGCCCCAGCATTTT
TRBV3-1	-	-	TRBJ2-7	CASSQRWEQYF	TGTGCCAGCTCACAGAGGTGGGAGCAGTACTTC
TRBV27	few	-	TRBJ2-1	CASSSPVGEQFF	TGTGCCAGCAGTAGCCCCGTAGGTGAGCAGTTCTTC
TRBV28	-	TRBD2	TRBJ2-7	CASSLSGLAGPRSYEQYF	TGTGCCAGCAGTTTATCGGGGCTAGCGGGTCCTAGATCCTACGAGCAGTACTTC
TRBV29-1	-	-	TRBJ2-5	CSALAETQYF	TGCAGCGCCCTCGCCGAGACCCAGTACTTC
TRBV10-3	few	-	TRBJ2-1	CASSPIEGKNEQFF	TGTGCCAGCAGTCCCATAGAGGGCAAGAATGAGCAGTTCTTC
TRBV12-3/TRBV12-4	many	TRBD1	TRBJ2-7	CASSLVGQGLYEQYF	TGTGCCAGCAGTTTAGTGGGACAGGGTCTCTACGAGCAGTACTTC
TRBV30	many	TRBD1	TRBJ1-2	CAWRARDRELIGYTF	TGTGCCTGGAGGGCCCGGGACAGAGAGTTAATTGGCTACACCTTC
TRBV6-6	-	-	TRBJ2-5	CASSYRLTPETQYF	TGTGCCAGCAGTTACCGGCTGACCCCAGAGACCCAGTACTTC
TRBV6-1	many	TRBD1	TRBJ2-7	CASSETGDKVEQYF	TGTGCCAGCAGTGAGACAGGGGATAAGGTCGAGCAGTACTTC
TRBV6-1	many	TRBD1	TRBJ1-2	CASSTAPGQRPEMHTF	TGTGCCAGCAGTACAGCACCGGGACAGAGACCCGAAATGCACACCTTC
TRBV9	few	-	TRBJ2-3	CASSVGGVTDTQYF	TGTGCCAGCAGCGTAGGAGGGGTCACAGATACGCAGTATTTT
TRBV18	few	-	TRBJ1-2	CASSPASRGYTF	TGTGCCAGCTCACCAGCTTCTCGTGGCTACACCTTC
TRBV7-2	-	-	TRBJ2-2	CASSLARWGDTGELFF	TGTGCCAGCAGCTTAGCGAGGTGGGGTGACACCGGGGAGCTGTTTTTT
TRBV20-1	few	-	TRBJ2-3	CSARKAPLGTDTQYF	TGCAGTGCTAGAAAGGCCCCCCTCGGCACAGATACGCAGTATTTT
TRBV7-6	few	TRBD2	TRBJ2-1	CASSLAPRETSGRGGEQFF	TGTGCCAGCAGCTTAGCCCCCCGAGAAACTAGCGGGAGAGGCGGTGAGCAGTTCTTC
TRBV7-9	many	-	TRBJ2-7	CASSPKGRPYEQYF	TGTGCCAGCAGCCCAAAGGGGCGCCCCTACGAGCAGTACTTC
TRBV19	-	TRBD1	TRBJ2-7	CASTGTGASVHEQYF	TGTGCCAGTACCGGGACAGGGGCCTCGGTTCACGAGCAGTACTTC
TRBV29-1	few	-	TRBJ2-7	CSVERGEQYF	TGCAGCGTTGAGAGGGGCGAGCAGTACTTC
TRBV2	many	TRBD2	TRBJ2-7	CASNPRTGGTYEQYF	TGTGCCAGCAACCCGCGGACGGGAGGGACCTACGAGCAGTACTTC
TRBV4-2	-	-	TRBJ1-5	CASSQKGDQPQHF	TGTGCCAGCAGCCAAAAGGGGGATCAGCCCCAGCATTTT
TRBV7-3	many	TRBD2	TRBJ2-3	CASSLKGTSGSYTDTQYF	TGTGCCAGCAGCTTAAAAGGGACTAGCGGGAGTTATACAGATACGCAGTATTTT
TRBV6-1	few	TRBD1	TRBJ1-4	CASSRGTGGNGKLFF	TGTGCCAGCAGCCGAGGGACAGGGGGCAACGGAAAACTGTTTTTT
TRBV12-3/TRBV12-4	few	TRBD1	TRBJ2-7	CASSLASRTGNYEQYF	TGTGCCAGCAGTTTAGCGTCCCGGACAGGGAACTACGAGCAGTACTTC
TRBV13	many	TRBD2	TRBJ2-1	CASSPWLAGEYNEQFF	TGTGCCAGCAGCCCGTGGTTAGCGGGGGAGTACAATGAGCAGTTCTTC
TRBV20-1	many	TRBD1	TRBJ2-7	CSAPEPGQGVGEQYF	TGCAGTGCTCCAGAACCGGGACAGGGGGTAGGGGAGCAGTACTTC
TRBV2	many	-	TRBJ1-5	CASSEQGPQHF	TGTGCCAGCAGTGAACAGGGGCCCCAGCATTTT
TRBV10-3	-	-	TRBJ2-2	CAISYGAPGTGELFF	TGTGCCATCAGTTACGGGGCCCCCGGCACCGGGGAGCTGTTTTTT
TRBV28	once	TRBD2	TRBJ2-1	CASSLQTSGNYNEQFF	TGTGCCAGCAGTTTACAGACTAGCGGGAACTACAATGAGCAGTTCTTC
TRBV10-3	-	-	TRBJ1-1	CAISESSDRPNTEAFF	TGTGCCATCAGTGAGTCTTCAGACAGACCGAACACTGAAGCCTTCTTT
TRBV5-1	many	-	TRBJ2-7	CASSLEQGGSYEQYF	TGCGCCAGCAGCTTGGAGCAAGGGGGAAGCTACGAGCAGTACTTC
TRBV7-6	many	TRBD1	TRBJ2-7	CASSAGQGAYEQYF	TGTGCCAGCAGCGCGGGACAGGGGGCCTACGAGCAGTACTTC
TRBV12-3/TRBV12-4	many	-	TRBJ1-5	CASSFGGWQPQHF	TGTGCCAGCAGTTTTGGGGGCTGGCAGCCCCAGCATTTT
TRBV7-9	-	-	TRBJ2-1	CASSSPLTDNEQFF	TGTGCCAGCAGCTCTCCGTTGACGGACAATGAGCAGTTCTTC